This T cell receptor (beta chain) was sequenced during a study of cytomegalovirus exposure and HLA in healthy donors. Study observations and caveats: Listed as cytomegalovirus-associated were 164 TCR beta chains.

As for this clone: Its antigen is still unknown.

PCR involved 60 Vbeta and 13 Jbeta primers. Some clones are missing from TCRdb's copy, which holds only in-frame ones; the method was immunoSEQ multiplex PCR. This sample has about 160,000 clones, with about 85% found just once. This CDR3 spans 14 amino acids. With V trimmed by 3 bases and J by 3 bases, 4 bases remained unmatched. CDR1 and CDR2 (germline): SGDLS, YYNGEE. J is TRBJ2-3 and V is TRBV9; 7 positions match TRBD1. Sequences were obtained from PBMCs. This clonotype was obtained from a man in his late teens or twenties in good health and CMV-seropositive. For the CDR3, the DNA is TGTGCCAGCAGCGCGACAGGGTGGACAGATACGCAGTATTTT. It translates to CASSATGWTDTQYF. Using reference TRBV9 and TRBJ2-3 for the parts outside the CDR3, the full variable domain is DSGVTQTPKHLITATGQRVTLRCSPRSGDLSVYWYQQSLDQGLQFLIQYYNGEERAKGNILERFSAQQFPDLHSELNLSSLELGDSALYFCASSATGWTDTQYFGPGTRLTVL.